This TCR beta chain was documented in a study of Ad26.COV2.S vaccination and SARS-CoV-2 variants. Regarding the study as a whole: After vaccination, substantial breadth of spike-specific CD8+ and CD4+ responses was reported. Those who received vaccine or placebo ended up with similar non-spike TCR breadth.

Profiled with immunoSEQ multiplex PCR; TCRdb holds only in-frame clones, not every one. The table shows about 440,000 clones, with 90% occurring only once. Treatment reported: roughly 20 received Ad26.COV2.S at low or high dose, single or two shots; several received placebo; per-sample allocation not given. Vaccine and placebo recipients were sampled on day 63 after the first injection. This Boston cohort included adults aged 18-55 years. Note on this clone: Its antigen remains unknown.

This CDR3 region has 14 residues. Germline CDR1 and CDR2: SGHRS and YFSETQ. The V gene lost 0 bases and the J gene lost 4 bases, with 9 bases spanning the gap. The clonotype originates from a person aged 18-60 years who received the Ad26.COV2.S COVID-19 vaccine or a placebo. The V and J genes are TRBV5-1 and TRBJ2-3, with D perhaps matching TRBD2 (6 bases). Sample: peripheral blood, taken in a trial of Ad26.COV2.S vaccine versus placebo. CDR3 in amino acids: CASSLGLAADTQYF. CDR3 DNA sequence: TGCGCCAGCAGCTTGGGGTTAGCGGCAGATACGCAGTATTTT. The complete variable domain, with remaining parts taken from reference TRBV5-1 and TRBJ2-3, reads KAGVTQTPRYLIKTRGQQVTLSCSPISGHRSVSWYQQTPGQGLQFLFEYFSETQRNKGNFPGRFSGRQFSNSRSEMNVSTLELGDSALYLCASSLGLAADTQYFGPGTRLTVL.